This T cell receptor (beta chain) was captured in a study of T cell changes during pregnancy in multiple sclerosis. TCRdb's copy holds only in-frame clones and misses some; the assay was immunoSEQ multiplex PCR. The sample holds around 100,000 clones, approximately 90% seen once. This CDR3 spans 14 amino acids. V gave up 1 base and J gave up 0 bases, with 6 bases separating them. CDR1 and CDR2 from the germline V gene are MGHRA and YSYEKL. This TCR was sampled from a female donor with multiple sclerosis, enrolled in a pregnancy study. The rearrangement joins TRBV4-1 to TRBJ2-5; D remains ambiguous. The specimen was peripheral blood, collected after pregnancy. As DNA, the CDR3 is TGCGCCAGCAGCCAAGCCCAGTACCAAGAGACCCAGTACTTC. This encodes CASSQAQYQETQYF.